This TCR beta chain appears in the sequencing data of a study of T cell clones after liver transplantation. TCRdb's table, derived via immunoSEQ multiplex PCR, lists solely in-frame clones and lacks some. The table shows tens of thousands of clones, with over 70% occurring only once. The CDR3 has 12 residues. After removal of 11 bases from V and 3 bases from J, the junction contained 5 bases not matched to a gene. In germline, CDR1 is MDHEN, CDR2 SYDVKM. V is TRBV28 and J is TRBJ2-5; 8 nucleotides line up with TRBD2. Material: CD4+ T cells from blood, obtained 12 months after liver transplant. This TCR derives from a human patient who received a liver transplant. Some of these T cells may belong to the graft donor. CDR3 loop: CAAGGGKETQYF. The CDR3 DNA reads TGTGCCGCAGGCGGGGGGAAAGAGACCCAGTACTTC.